These 26 T cell receptor beta chains originate from one sample sequenced in a study of blood T cell repertoires in COVID-19. TCRdb's copy holds only in-frame clones and misses some; the assay was immunoSEQ multiplex PCR. Of 100,000 to 150,000 clones listed, around 76% are singletons. Source material: peripheral blood. The source of these receptors is a man aged 60-69 years with acute or convalescent COVID-19.

The J gene is TRBJ1-5, the V gene TRBV27; tentatively, D is TRBD1 (5 bases). In germline, CDR1 is MNHEY, CDR2 SMNVEV (reference sequence). V was cut by 4 bases and J by 6 bases, with 10 bases left in between. The CDR3 consists of 13 residues. CDR3 protein: CASSSGQVQPQHF. The DNA for the CDR3 is TGTGCCAGCAGTTCTGGACAAGTTCAGCCCCAGCATTTT.

The rearrangement uses TRBV19 and TRBJ2-1; D is perhaps TRBD1 (5 bases). V was shortened by 5 bases and J by 8 bases, with 13 bases between the two germline ends. Germline V gene lookup returns CDR1 LNHDA and CDR2 SQIVND (reference sequence). The CDR3 runs to 13 residues. The CDR3 region is CASSVFIRDEQFF. The DNA for the CDR3 is TGTGCCAGTAGTGTCTTTATCAGGGATGAGCAGTTCTTC.

The chain has TRBV29-1 and TRBJ1-1; 8 positions agree with TRBD1. Germline assignment: CDR1 SQVTM and CDR2 ANQGSEA. The CDR3 has 13 residues. V lost 7 bases and J lost 10; bases outside the gene matches: 14. In DNA form, the CDR3 reads TGCAGCGGGGGCACGGGACAGGTCACGCCAGCTTTCTTT. Its translation is CSGGTGQVTPAFF.

The chain is built from TRBV18 and TRBJ2-6; TRBD1 matches 10 bases. Germline V lookup: CDR1 KGHSH, CDR2 LQKENI. The V and J ends lost 5 bases and 0 bases, in that order; junction bases with no gene match: 13. The CDR3 sequence is 20 residues long. DNA of the CDR3: TGTGCCAGCTCAACAAGGACAGGGGGGAGGTGGCTCTCTGGGGCCAACGTCCTGACTTTC. Its translation is CASSTRTGGRWLSGANVLTF.

The CDR3 DNA sequence: TGCGCCAGCAGCTTGGGTAGAGGGGGCTCGAACATTCAGTACTTC. As protein: CASSLGRGGSNIQYF. The chain links TRBV5-1 to TRBJ2-4; TRBD1 agrees at 7 bases. This CDR3 contains 15 residues. The germline V gene has CDR1 SGHRS and CDR2 YFSETQ. With V trimmed by 0 bases and J by 7 bases, 7 bases remained unmatched.

The rearrangement joins TRBV27 to TRBJ2-7; a possible D gene is TRBD2 (7 bases). The V gene's germline CDR1 is MNHEY and CDR2 SMNVEV (reference sequence). The germline V and J ends were trimmed by 5 bases and 3 bases, with 23 bases remaining between them. The length of the CDR3 is 17 residues. The CDR3 region is CASSLKGGQAVLYEQYF. CDR3 in DNA: TGTGCCAGCAGTCTCAAGGGGGGGCAGGCCGTCCTCTACGAGCAGTACTTC.

The rearrangement uses TRBV11-2 and TRBJ1-2; D is unresolved. This CDR3 is 14 amino acids long. V lost 2 bases and J lost 6, with 13 bases in between. CDR1 SGHAT and CDR2 FQNNGV come from the germline V gene. The CDR3 nucleotides are TGTGCCAGCAGCTTATTTATCGCGCTTGATGGCTACACCTTC. It encodes CASSLFIALDGYTF.

This chain joins TRBV13 and TRBJ1-1; TRBD1 is a possible D gene (5 bases). Germline V lookup: CDR1 PRHDT, CDR2 FYEKMQ (reference sequence). The CDR3 loop spans 14 amino acids. V was trimmed by 7 bases and J by 1 base, leaving 13 bases between them. CDR3 loop: CASIRPGSNTEAFF. In DNA form, the CDR3 reads TGTGCCAGCATCCGGCCAGGGTCGAACACTGAAGCTTTCTTT. The variable domain in full, completed from reference TRBV13 and TRBJ1-1, reads AAGVIQSPRHLIKEKRETATLKCYPIPRHDTVYWYQQGPGQDPQFLISFYEKMQSDKGSIPDRFSAQQFSDYHSELNMSSLELGDSALYFCASIRPGSNTEAFFGQGTRLTVV.

This chain connects TRBV11-2 to TRBJ2-7; D gene uncertain. CDR1 is SGHAT and CDR2 is FQNNGV in the germline V gene. The CDR3 runs to 13 residues. V was shortened by 3 bases and J by 3 bases, with 9 bases between the two germline ends. The CDR3 nucleotides read TGTGCCAGCAGCTTGAACACCCGCTACGAGCAGTACTTC. Amino acids: CASSLNTRYEQYF. The whole variable domain, remainder taken from reference TRBV11-2 and TRBJ2-7, is EAGVAQSPRYKIIEKRQSVAFWCNPISGHATLYWYQQILGQGPKLLIQFQNNGVVDDSQLPKDRFSAERLKGVDSTLKIQPAKLEDSAVYLCASSLNTRYEQYFGPGTRLTVT.

The chain has TRBV15 and TRBJ1-6; tentative D call: TRBD1 (5 bases). Trimming removed 0 bases from V and 8 bases from J, with 11 bases in between. This CDR3 spans 15 amino acids. Germline V gene data show CDR1 as LNHNV and CDR2 as YYDKDF (reference sequence). The CDR3 sequence is CATSRETVSHSPLHF. For the CDR3, the DNA is TGTGCCACCAGCAGAGAGACAGTCTCCCATTCACCCCTCCACTTT.

The rearrangement joins TRBV15 to TRBJ2-3; 8 positions agree with TRBD2. Germline trimming cut 6 bases from V and 2 bases from J; bases unmatched to any gene: 10. Germline V gives CDR1 LNHNV, CDR2 YYDKDF (reference sequence). This CDR3 contains 16 residues. The CDR3 DNA sequence: TGTGCCACCAGTCCGGGACTAGGAATTCCCACAGATACGCAGTATTTT. Amino acids: CATSPGLGIPTDTQYF.

This clone was counted between two and nine times. The chain links TRBV3-1 (or the pseudogene TRBV3-2) to TRBJ1-2; a possible D gene is TRBD1 (6 bases). The V gene lost 4 bases and the J gene lost 6 bases, with 12 bases spanning the gap. Per the germline V gene, CDR1 is LGHDT and CDR2 is YNNKEL (reference sequence). The CDR3 is 13 amino acids. CDR3 DNA: TGTGCCAGCAGCCCTAATACAGGGAATGGCTACACCTTC. Protein: CASSPNTGNGYTF.

The chain has TRBV7-8 and TRBJ1-5; no reliable D call. CDR3 length equals 16 residues. Per the germline V gene, CDR1 is SGHVS and CDR2 is FQNEAQ. Trimming left V 2 bases short and J 7 bases short, with 18 bases between. Here the CDR3 reads CASSLSAPGGGQPQHF. In DNA, the CDR3 is TGTGCCAGCAGCTTATCCGCCCCGGGCGGAGGACAGCCCCAGCATTTT.

This chain joins TRBV7-2 and TRBJ2-1; 9 bases agree with TRBD2. V gave up 5 bases and J gave up 5 bases; unmatched junction bases: 4. Germline V gives CDR1 SGHTA, CDR2 FQGNSA. The CDR3 runs to 14 residues. The CDR3 DNA reads TGTGCCAGCAGCGATAGCGGGGGAGACAATGAGCAGTTCTTC. This gives the protein CASSDSGGDNEQFF.

The chain combines TRBV3-1 (or the pseudogene TRBV3-2) with TRBJ2-6; 8 nucleotides align to TRBD1. J gave up 3 bases and V 4 bases, and 8 bases lay outside the gene matches. The CDR3 sequence is 17 residues long. Germline V CDR1 and CDR2: LGHDT, YNNKEL (reference sequence). The CDR3 sequence is CASSPQAGGSGANVLTF. The CDR3 DNA follows: TGTGCCAGCAGCCCCCAGGCAGGGGGCAGTGGGGCCAACGTCCTGACTTTC.

This sequence joins TRBV6-5 and TRBJ1-4; 7 bases agree with TRBD1. Trimming cost V 5 bases and J 5 bases; bases outside gene matches: 8. The germline V gene has CDR1 MNHEY and CDR2 SVGAGI. The CDR3 consists of 15 residues. The CDR3 reads CASSLSDRRNEKLFF. The CDR3 nucleotides read TGTGCCAGCAGTCTATCGGACAGGAGAAATGAAAAACTGTTTTTT.

This clone was seen a few times. J is TRBJ2-7 and V is TRBV5-1; D gene uncertain. Trimming shortened V by 2 bases and J by 5 bases, and 8 bases separated the two germline ends. CDR1 SGHRS and CDR2 YFSETQ come from the germline V gene. The CDR3 totals 12 residues. The CDR3 here is CASSFEKNEQYF. CDR3 in DNA: TGCGCCAGCAGCTTTGAGAAGAACGAGCAGTACTTC.

This clone was counted only a few times. The chain uses TRBV12-3 or TRBV12-4 and TRBJ1-6; perhaps TRBD1 as D (6 bases). This CDR3 is 13 amino acids long. V was trimmed by 6 bases and J by 7 bases, leaving 10 bases between them. CDR3 sequence reads: CASSTGNNSPLHF. CDR3 nucleotide sequence: TGTGCCAGCAGCACAGGGAACAATTCACCCCTCCACTTT.

The chain recombines TRBV7-6 with TRBJ2-3; no clear D. The CDR3 loop spans 15 amino acids. V was trimmed by 0 bases and J by 0 bases, leaving 7 bases between them. The germline gives CDR1 SGHVS, CDR2 FNYEAQ. The CDR3: CASSLAAVSTDTQYF. In DNA form, the CDR3 reads TGTGCCAGCAGCTTAGCGGCGGTTAGCACAGATACGCAGTATTTT.

This chain connects TRBV27 to TRBJ1-1; 9 bases are a match to TRBD1. This CDR3 has 14 residues. The V and J ends lost 2 bases and 8 bases, in that order; junction bases with no gene match: 6. Per germline, CDR1 MNHEY and CDR2 SMNVEV (reference sequence). CDR3 in DNA: TGTGCCAGCAGTTTAAAATACGGGACAGGGGAAGCTTTCTTT. As protein: CASSLKYGTGEAFF.

The V and J genes are TRBV25-1 and TRBJ2-2, with 11 nucleotides matching TRBD1. With 6 bases clipped from V and 4 bases from J, the junction kept 10 bases outside the gene matches. Germline V CDR1 and CDR2: MGHDK, SYGVNS. The CDR3 is 17 amino acids. The CDR3: CASSFTGTGGSTGELFF. CDR3 DNA: TGTGCCAGCAGCTTTACCGGGACAGGGGGTAGCACCGGGGAGCTGTTTTTT. Supplemented by reference TRBV25-1 and TRBJ2-2, the full variable domain reads EADIYQTPRYLVIGTGKKITLECSQTMGHDKMYWYQQDPGMELHLIHYSYGVNSTEKGDLSSESTVSRIRTEHFPLTLESARPSHTSQYLCASSFTGTGGSTGELFFGEGSRLTVL.

This chain links TRBV9 with TRBJ2-3, with D unresolved. Germline V gene sequence: CDR1 SGDLS, CDR2 YYNGEE. This CDR3 is 13 amino acids long. The ends were cut back, 5 bases at V and 4 bases at J, with 11 bases in the middle. The CDR3 region is CASSSDGSDTQYF. The DNA for the CDR3 is TGTGCCAGCAGTTCAGACGGGTCAGATACGCAGTATTTT. The full variable domain, its missing parts supplied by reference TRBV9 and TRBJ2-3, is DSGVTQTPKHLITATGQRVTLRCSPRSGDLSVYWYQQSLDQGLQFLIQYYNGEERAKGNILERFSAQQFPDLHSELNLSSLELGDSALYFCASSSDGSDTQYFGPGTRLTVL.

The chain carries TRBV28 and TRBJ1-6; 7 nucleotides align to TRBD1. CDR1 is MDHEN, CDR2 SYDVKM, per germline. V was pared by 6 bases and J by 8 bases, with 10 bases of the junction left unmatched. The CDR3 length is 15 residues. The DNA for the CDR3 is TGTGCCAGCAGAAGACCCGGACAGGTGGATTCACCCCTCCACTTT. Translating gives CASRRPGQVDSPLHF.

The rearrangement joins TRBV11-3 to TRBJ2-1; D is possibly TRBD2 (6 bases). Per germline, CDR1 SGHNT and CDR2 YENEEA. V was shortened by 0 bases and J by 0 bases, with 12 bases between the two germline ends. This CDR3 is 17 amino acids long. In DNA, the CDR3 is TGTGCCAGCAGCTTAGATCTGGGCGGGAACTCCTACAATGAGCAGTTCTTC. Amino acids: CASSLDLGGNSYNEQFF.

The chain is built from TRBV7-9 and TRBJ1-1; D remains ambiguous. From germline, CDR1 is SEHNR and CDR2 FQNEAQ (reference sequence). V was trimmed by 5 bases and J by 2 bases, leaving 6 bases between them. The CDR3 runs 12 residues. The CDR3 nucleotides are TGTGCCAGCAGCCGGGATAACACTGAAGCTTTCTTT. This gives the protein CASSRDNTEAFF.

A few counts support this clone. The chain combines TRBV5-1 with TRBJ1-5, with TRBD1 identical over 9 bases. V trimming: 4 bases; J trimming: 6 bases; junction bases outside the gene matches: 5. Germline V gives CDR1 SGHRS, CDR2 YFSETQ. The CDR3 is 14 amino acids. CDR3 in amino acids: CASSPGTGSQPQHF. In nucleotides, the CDR3 is TGCGCCAGCAGCCCCGGGACAGGGAGTCAGCCCCAGCATTTT.